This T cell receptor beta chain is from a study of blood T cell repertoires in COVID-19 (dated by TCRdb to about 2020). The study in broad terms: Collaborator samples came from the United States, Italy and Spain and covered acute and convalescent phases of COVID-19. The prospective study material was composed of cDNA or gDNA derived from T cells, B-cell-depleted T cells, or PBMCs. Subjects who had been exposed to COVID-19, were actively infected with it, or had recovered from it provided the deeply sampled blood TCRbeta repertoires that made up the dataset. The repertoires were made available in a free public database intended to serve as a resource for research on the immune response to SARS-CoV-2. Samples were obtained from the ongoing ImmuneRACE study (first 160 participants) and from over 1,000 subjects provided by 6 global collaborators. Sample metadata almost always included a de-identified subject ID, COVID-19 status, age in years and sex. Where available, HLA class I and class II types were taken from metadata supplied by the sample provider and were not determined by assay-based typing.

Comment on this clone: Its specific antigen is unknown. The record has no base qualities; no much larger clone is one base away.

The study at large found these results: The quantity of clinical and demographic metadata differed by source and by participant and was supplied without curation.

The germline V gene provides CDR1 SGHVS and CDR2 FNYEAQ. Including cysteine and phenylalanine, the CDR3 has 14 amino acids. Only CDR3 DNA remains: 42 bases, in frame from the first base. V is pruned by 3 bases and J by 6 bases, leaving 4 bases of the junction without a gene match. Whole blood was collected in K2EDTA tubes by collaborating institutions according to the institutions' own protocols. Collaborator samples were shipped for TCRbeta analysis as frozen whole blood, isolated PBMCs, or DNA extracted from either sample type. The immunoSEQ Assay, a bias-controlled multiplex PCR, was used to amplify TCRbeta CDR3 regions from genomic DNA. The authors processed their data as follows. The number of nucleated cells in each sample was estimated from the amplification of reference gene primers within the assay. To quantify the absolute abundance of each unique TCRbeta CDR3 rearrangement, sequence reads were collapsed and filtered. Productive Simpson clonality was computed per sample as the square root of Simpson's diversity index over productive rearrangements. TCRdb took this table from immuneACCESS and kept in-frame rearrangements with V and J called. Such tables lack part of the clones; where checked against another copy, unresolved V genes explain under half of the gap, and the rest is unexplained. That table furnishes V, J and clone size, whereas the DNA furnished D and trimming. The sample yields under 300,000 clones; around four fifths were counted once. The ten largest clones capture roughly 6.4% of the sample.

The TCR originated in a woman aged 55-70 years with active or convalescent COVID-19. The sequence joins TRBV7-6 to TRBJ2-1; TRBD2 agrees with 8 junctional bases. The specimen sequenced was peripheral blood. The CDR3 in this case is CASSFQTSGNEQFF. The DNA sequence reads TGTGCCAGCAGCTTTCAAACTAGCGGCAATGAGCAGTTCTTC.